Listed here are 8 T cell receptor beta chains from one sample, sequenced in a study of T cells in women clearing cervical HPV infection. Libraries were prepared by immunoSEQ multiplex PCR; TCRdb keeps only in-frame clonotypes and omits some of them. Across tens of thousands of clones, the top ten clones capture around 9.3% of the sample. The sample consisted of blood buffy coat. Every receptor here comes from a woman between 18 and 75 years old with a cervical HPV16 infection that either progressed to CIN3+ or cleared (not recorded which).

A note on this clone: Coverage ceases 3 residues before the CDR3 finishes, and the germline J gene fills in the end. The chain links TRBV7-3 to TRBJ1-1, with 7 positions matching TRBD1. CDR3 length: 14 amino acids. Germline V gives CDR1 SGHTA, CDR2 FQGTGA. V was pared by 5 bases and J by 5 bases, with 8 bases of the junction left unmatched. The CDR3 is CASSPTGVWTEAFF. The CDR3 DNA, read in part, is TGTGCCAGCAGCCCTACAGGGGTGTGGACTGAA.

Turning to this clone: The CDR3 end lies 3 residues beyond the end of the read and is filled in from the germline J gene. The chain joins TRBV7-6 to TRBJ2-5, with 9 bases fitting TRBD1. The CDR3 sequence is 13 residues long. Trimming took 6 bases from V and 5 from J; bases not matched to a gene: 4. Germline loops: CDR1 SGHVS, CDR2 FNYEAQ. The sequenced CDR3 bases are TGTGCCAGCAGGGCAGGGACAGGGGAGACC. Its translation is CASRAGTGET. The full CDR3 sequence reads CASRAGTGETQYF.

As regards this clone: One junction end does not reproduce the germline sequence, and a read error may be involved. The read falls 3 residues short of the CDR3 end, and the missing part is taken from the germline J gene. The chain recombines TRBV4-2 with TRBJ1-3, with unresolved D. There are 16 residues in the CDR3. Germline V gives CDR1 LGHNA, CDR2 YNFKEQ. CDR3: CASSQVGGDSGNTIYF. The sequenced CDR3 bases are TGCGCCAGCAGCCAAGTAGGCGGGGACTCTGGAAACACC.

Concerning this clone itself: The read gets to within 3 residues of the CDR3 end, and the germline J gene fills in the rest. J is TRBJ1-2 and V is TRBV2; D is perhaps TRBD1 (6 bases). Germline V gene lookup returns CDR1 SNHLY and CDR2 FYNNEI. V was trimmed by 9 bases and J by 4 bases, leaving 21 bases between them. The CDR3 loop spans 15 amino acids. The DNA read from the CDR3 is TGTGCCAGGAAAGAACAGGGAAGTAAGGGCTATGGC. Protein product: CARKEQGSKGYG. The complete CDR3 protein is CARKEQGSKGYGYTF.

Turning to this clone: The observed sequence ends 3 residues before the CDR3 terminus, with the missing tail filled in from the germline J gene. This chain uses TRBV10-1 with TRBJ2-3, with a tentative D call TRBD1 (6 bases). This CDR3 comprises 15 residues. The V gene's germline CDR1 is WNHNN and CDR2 SYGVQD (reference sequence). The V end was cut by 5 bases, the J end by 0 bases, with 12 bases between. CDR3 bases read: TGCGCCAGCAGTCGGACAGACCCTAGCACAGATACG. Translating it yields CASSRTDPSTDT. The full-length CDR3 reads as CASSRTDPSTDTQYF.

For this clone: The CDR3 end lies 3 residues beyond the end of the read and is filled in from the germline J gene. The gene calls are TRBV2 and TRBJ1-1; D remains ambiguous. CDR3 length: 12 amino acids. Between the trimmed V and J ends, which lost 6 bases and 5 bases, there was a span of 10 bases. The germline gives CDR1 SNHLY, CDR2 FYNNEI. CDR3 DNA, as far as it was read: TGTGCCAGCAGACCCTTAGGGACTGAA. Translated: CASRPLGTE. The CDR3 in its entirety is CASRPLGTEAFF. The entire variable domain, with the rest obtained from reference TRBV2 and TRBJ1-1, is as follows: EPEVTQTPSHQVTQMGQEVILRCVPISNHLYFYWYRQILGQKVEFLVSFYNNEISEKSEIFDDQFSVERPDGSNFTLKIRSTKLEDSAMYFCASRPLGTEAFFGQGTRLTVV.

Turning to this clone: The read terminates 3 residues before the CDR3 end, so the remaining end is supplied by the germline J gene. The chain is built from TRBV6-1 and TRBJ2-1; D tentatively fits TRBD1 or TRBD2 (5 bases each). The CDR3 extends over 15 amino acids. Germline assignment: CDR1 MNHNS and CDR2 SASEGT. Trimming removed 4 bases from V and 7 bases from J, with 17 bases in between. CDR3 protein: CASSAGSPEGNEQFF. The DNA read from the CDR3 is TGTGCCAGCAGTGCTGGGTCACCCGAGGGGAATGAG.

Worth noting for this clone: The CDR3 extends 3 residues past the end of the read, so its final part is completed from the germline J gene. The chain couples TRBV19 to TRBJ1-1, with 7 positions matching TRBD1. Germline V lookup: CDR1 LNHDA, CDR2 SQIVND (reference sequence). J lost 1 base, V lost 0 bases, and 14 bases had no gene match. The CDR3 covers 19 residues. CDR3 in amino acids: CASSIDPGQPGRGNTEAFF. CDR3 DNA, as far as it was read: TGTGCCAGTAGTATAGATCCGGGACAGCCAGGAAGAGGGAACACTGAA.